This note documents a single TCR beta chain sequence. Its antigen is unidentified. The sample comes from a study of cytomegalovirus exposure and HLA in healthy donors. V was shortened by 0 bases and J by 0 bases, with 12 bases between the two germline ends. The germline V gene has CDR1 SGHRS and CDR2 YFSETQ. The CDR3 spans 16 residues. A multiplex PCR was run with 60 Vbeta primers and 13 Jbeta primers. Clones were sequenced by immunoSEQ multiplex PCR, and TCRdb holds only the in-frame ones, with some missing. In the table there are roughly 99,000 clones, roughly 70% of which are singletons. Findings of the study overall: It was reportedly the case that the classifier diagnosed cytomegalovirus status with high specificity and sensitivity. In a later analysis, HLA-associated TCR beta chains were more clonally expanded than equally common others. In an earlier analysis, productive rearrangement rates for most beta V segments clustered near 87% or 30%. Later, TCR association rates were found to vary by HLA locus, highest for DRB1 and lowest for HLA-C.

This clonotype originated in a woman aged 40 to 55 in good health and CMV-seropositive. Sequenced input: PBMCs. The chain combines TRBV5-1 with TRBJ1-1; D is possibly TRBD1 (5 bases). The chain's CDR3 is CASSLGQGGVNTEAFF. CDR3 nucleotides: TGCGCCAGCAGCTTGGGTCAGGGAGGAGTGAACACTGAAGCTTTCTTT.